A single sample gave rise to the 6 T cell receptor beta chains below, sequenced in a study of blood T cell repertoires in COVID-19. Assay: immunoSEQ multiplex PCR; the TCRdb copy retains only in-frame clones and omits some. The sample includes approximately 190,000 clones, around nine tenths of them seen just once. The sample taken for sequencing was peripheral blood. The receptor set was obtained from a woman between 40 and 55 years old who had recovered from COVID-19.

The rearrangement links TRBV3-1 (or the pseudogene TRBV3-2) to TRBJ2-6, with TRBD1 matching over 8 bases. Unmatched junction bases numbered 18, after V lost 1 base and J lost 1 base. The CDR3 is made up of 22 amino acids. Germline V lookup: CDR1 LGHDT, CDR2 YNNKEL (reference sequence). The DNA for the CDR3 is TGTGCCAGCAGCCAAGTGAGGAGACCGGGACAGGTGGGACATTCTGGGGCCAACGTCCTGACTTTC. This sequence encodes CASSQVRRPGQVGHSGANVLTF.

This rearrangement joins TRBV19 to TRBJ1-2; 8 nucleotides line up with TRBD1. After removal of 6 bases from V and 8 bases from J, the junction contained 5 bases not matched to a gene. Germline CDR1 and CDR2: LNHDA and SQIVND (reference sequence). There are 12 residues in the CDR3. The CDR3 reads CASSWTGSGYTF. DNA for the CDR3: TGTGCCAGTAGCTGGACAGGGAGCGGCTACACCTTC.

This rearrangement joins TRBV15 to TRBJ1-1; TRBD1 might be the D (5 bases). The CDR3 sequence is 13 residues long. The germline V gene encodes CDR1 LNHNV and CDR2 YYDKDF (reference sequence). The V end was cut by 2 bases, the J end by 6 bases, with 10 bases between. The CDR3 region is CATSRPDSAEAFF. The CDR3 DNA follows: TGTGCCACCAGCAGACCTGACAGCGCTGAAGCTTTCTTT.

This clone was seen once. V and J are TRBV2 and TRBJ2-1, with 8 bases lining up with TRBD1. Germline CDR1 SNHLY, CDR2 FYNNEI. V lost 4 bases and J lost 8; bases outside the gene matches: 31. The CDR3 is 22 residues long. The CDR3 nucleotides are TGTGCCAGCAGTGTCTTTCTAGACAGGGGCCCTTACCCCCAAAACAAAGGGGATGAGCAGTTCTTC. Translation: CASSVFLDRGPYPQNKGDEQFF.

This rearrangement joins TRBV19 to TRBJ1-2; the D gene is possibly TRBD1 (5 bases). CDR1 and CDR2 (germline): LNHDA, SQIVND (reference sequence). The CDR3 extends over 15 amino acids. The V and J ends lost 9 bases and 1 base respectively, with 18 bases between them. The CDR3 DNA follows: TGTGCCAGCGAGCTTCAGGGCAGGAGTAACTATGGCTACACCTTC. Encoded protein: CASELQGRSNYGYTF.

The CDR3 protein is CASSLTGVAGYTF. The DNA of the CDR3 is TGTGCCAGCAGCCTCACAGGGGTGGCTGGCTACACCTTC. This chain connects TRBV16 to TRBJ1-2; the match to TRBD1 covers 7 bases. Germline assignment: CDR1 KGHSY and CDR2 FQNENV. The CDR3 has 13 residues. The ends lost 4 bases at V and 7 bases at J; junction bases unmatched: 6. Drawing the rest from reference TRBV16 and TRBJ1-2, the complete variable domain is GEEVAQTPKHLVRGEGQKAKLYCAPIKGHSYVFWYQQVLKNEFKFLISFQNENVFDETGMPKERFSAKCLPNSPCSLEIQATKLEDSAVYFCASSLTGVAGYTFGSGTRLTVV.